Following are 10 T cell receptor beta chains from one sample sequenced in a study of regulatory T cells in long-lasting Graves disease. Time point: newly diagnosed GD, antithyroid drugs for less than 3 months. Construction of the TCR library relied on RNA isolated from PBMCs. CDR3-region Arm-PCR and iRepertoire HTBI primers produced the TCR beta libraries. TCRdb re-called the multiplex PCR reads through MiXCR, storing one row per CDR3 protein. The sample lists under 700,000 distinct CDR3 sequences; more than 15% were seen once. These data were also reused for a study on T cells in Graves' hyperthyroidism and ophthalmopathy.

The sequencing here drew on peripheral blood mononuclear cells (PBMCs), taken at new diagnosis, from a patient treated with antithyroid drugs. Receptors were obtained from a middle-aged woman with Graves disease.

The V call is TRBV20-1, the J call TRBJ2-3; 7 positions agree with TRBD2. Germline values: CDR1 DFQATT, CDR2 SNEGSKA (reference sequence). Trimming at V came to 4 bases and at J to 5 bases, leaving 6 bases not matched to a gene. The length of the CDR3 is 13 residues. CDR3 loop: CSAMRGSGDTQYF. As DNA, the CDR3 is TGCAGTGCTATGCGGGGGTCGGGAGATACGCAGTATTTT.

Comments on this clonotype: This may be a read error, as it is one base from a much larger clone. The chain recombines TRBV7-2 with TRBJ2-2, with no clear D. This CDR3 has 14 amino acids. Germline V CDR1 and CDR2: SGHTA, FQGNSA. As DNA, the CDR3 is TGTGCCAGCGGCTTTACAATAAGCACCGGGGAGCTGTTTTTT. This encodes CASGFTISTGELFF.

This clonotype has ten or more counts. V usage is TRBV7-9 and J usage is TRBJ2-3; D perhaps matches TRBD2 (5 bases). Germline CDR1 is SEHNR and CDR2 is FQNEAQ (reference sequence). The CDR3 loop spans 13 amino acids. V was cut by 5 bases and J by 0 bases, with 6 bases left in between. CDR3 sequence (DNA): TGTGCCAGCAGCCCGGGAAGCACAGATACGCAGTATTTT. Translated, it gives CASSPGSTDTQYF.

Here the CDR3 DNA reads TGTGCCACCAGCAGAGAACTCGTGTCGAGGAGCACTGAAGCTTTCTTT. Translated, it gives CATSRELVSRSTEAFF. This chain uses TRBV15 with TRBJ1-1; D unclear. V lost 0 bases to trimming and J lost 4 bases, with 15 bases between them. CDR3 length: 16 amino acids. Germline loops: CDR1 LNHNV, CDR2 YYDKDF (reference sequence). The whole variable domain, remainder taken from reference TRBV15 and TRBJ1-1, is DAMVIQNPRYQVTQFGKPVTLSCSQTLNHNVMYWYQQKSSQAPKLLFHYYDKDFNNEADTPDNFQSRRPNTSFCFLDIRSPGLGDTAMYLCATSRELVSRSTEAFFGQGTRLTVV.

In this sample, this clonotype turned up a few times. The chain has TRBV7-3 and TRBJ2-2; tentative D call: TRBD1 (6 bases). The V end was cut by 5 bases, the J end by 5 bases, with 12 bases between. Germline V CDR1 and CDR2: SGHTA, FQGTGA. The CDR3 length is 14 residues. CDR3 sequence: CASSTQGRTGELFF. DNA of the CDR3: TGTGCCAGCAGCACACAGGGTCGAACCGGGGAGCTGTTTTTT.

This clonotype was picked up many times. The chain couples TRBV20-1 to TRBJ2-7; possible D gene TRBD1, 5 bases. The CDR3 is 15 residues long. Germline loops: CDR1 DFQATT, CDR2 SNEGSKA (reference sequence). V lost 1 base and J 2 bases, leaving 15 bases between the germline ends. The CDR3 bases are TGCAGTGCTAGAGTGGCGGAAAGGGGAACCTACGAGCAGTACTTC. The encoded protein is CSARVAERGTYEQYF.

Ten or more counts support this clonotype. The chain links TRBV13 to TRBJ2-1, with TRBD2 identical over 11 bases. The CDR3 loop spans 16 amino acids. V lost 5 bases, J lost 2 bases, and 5 bases stayed unmatched. Looked up from germline, CDR1 is PRHDT and CDR2 is FYEKMQ (reference sequence). This CDR3 reads CASSPHSGGAYNEQFF. CDR3 bases: TGTGCCAGCAGCCCGCATAGCGGGGGGGCCTACAATGAGCAGTTCTTC.

This clonotype was detected ten times or more. This chain joins TRBV5-1 and TRBJ2-1; TRBD2 is a possible D gene (5 bases). This CDR3 comprises 14 residues. Trimming cost V 3 bases and J 8 bases, with 15 bases left between them. Germline assignment: CDR1 SGHRS and CDR2 YFSETQ. The CDR3 DNA sequence: TGCGCCAGCAGCTCCGGACGGAGTAGCGATGAGCAGTTCTTC. Translation: CASSSGRSSDEQFF.

This clonotype was picked up a small number of times. The V call is TRBV5-1, the J call TRBJ1-2, with D maybe TRBD1 (5 bases). CDR3 length: 13 residues. The V end lost 4 bases, the J end lost 6 bases, and 13 bases lay between the germline ends. Germline CDR1 is SGHRS and CDR2 is YFSETQ. The CDR3 loop reads CASSLYSGNGYTF. The CDR3 DNA sequence: TGCGCCAGCAGCCTCTACTCAGGGAATGGCTACACCTTC.

This clonotype was counted a few times. The chain carries TRBV29-1 and TRBJ2-1, with a weak D call TRBD1 (6 bases). The CDR3 is made up of 12 amino acids. The ends were cut back, 7 bases at V and 8 bases at J, with 15 bases in the middle. Germline V CDR1 and CDR2: SQVTM, ANQGSEA. CDR3 in DNA: TGCAGCGGGGGACAAACACGGGATGAGCAGTTCTTC. Amino acid sequence: CSGGQTRDEQFF.